This T cell receptor (beta chain) originates from a study of blood T cell repertoires in COVID-19 (TCRdb year 2020). Context from the whole study: The collaborator samples originated in the United States, Italy and Spain and spanned the acute and convalescent phases of COVID-19. HLA class I and class II types, where available, came from metadata supplied by the sample provider rather than from assay-based typing. Nearly every sample came with metadata listing a de-identified subject ID, COVID-19 status, age in years and sex. Samples came from the ongoing ImmuneRACE study (first 160 participants) plus 1,254 subjects from 6 global collaborators. Deeply sampled blood TCRbeta repertoires from subjects exposed to, actively infected with, or recovered from COVID-19 were included in the dataset. A freely available public database, intended as a resource for researchers studying the immune response to SARS-CoV-2, is where the repertoires were released. The material from the prospective study consisted of cDNA or gDNA derived from T cells, B-cell-depleted T cells, or PBMCs.

Relative to germline, V is missing 4 bases and J is missing 7 bases, with 11 bases of the junction outside any gene match. Per the germline V gene, MNHEY is the CDR1 and SVGAGI is the CDR2. Spanning cysteine to phenylalanine, the CDR3 consists of 16 amino acids. CDR3 DNA is the only sequence kept; it has 48 bases, read in frame from the first base. Each collaborating institution followed its own protocols to collect whole blood in K2EDTA tubes. Collaborator samples were shipped for TCRbeta analysis as frozen whole blood, isolated PBMCs, or DNA extracted from either sample type. TCRbeta CDR3 regions were amplified from genomic DNA by means of the immunoSEQ Assay, a bias-controlled multiplex PCR. Processing in the source paper ran as follows. The number of nucleated cells in each sample was estimated from the amplification of reference gene primers within the assay. To quantify the absolute abundance of each unique TCRbeta CDR3 rearrangement, sequence reads were collapsed and filtered. Productive Simpson clonality was computed per sample as the square root of Simpson's diversity index over productive rearrangements. Held by TCRdb, this immuneACCESS table contains in-frame sequences only and omits some clones. Under half of the omission traces to an unresolved V gene where checked; the cause of the rest is unknown. Clone size and V and J calls were adopted from that table, with D and trimming inferred from the DNA. The table for this sample lists approximately 74,000 clones; around 88% of them were counted only once. The leading ten clones occupy under 2% of the sample.

Broad study findings and their caveats: The quantity of clinical and demographic metadata differed by source and by participant and was supplied without curation.

With respect to this clone: The target of this receptor is not known. Base quality data are lacking; no much larger clone is found one base away.

Sequencing was done on a sample of peripheral blood. The chain is encoded by TRBV6-5 joined to TRBJ1-5, and TRBD1 aligns with 9 junction nucleotides. The source is a woman older than 75 with active or convalescent COVID-19. The CDR3 protein sequence reads: CASSSPGQGSRQPQHF. The sequenced DNA is TGTGCCAGCAGTTCGCCGGGACAGGGTTCGAGGCAGCCCCAGCATTTT.